Following are 2 T cell receptor beta chains from one sample sequenced in a study of shared T cell receptors in the human thymus. Assay used: immunoSEQ multiplex PCR; TCRdb lists only in-frame clones, some missing. The sample holds around 67,000 clones, nearly 95% seen once. Material: thymocytes. The receptor set was obtained from a human donor.

The chain carries TRBV5-6 and TRBJ2-7; D possibly matches TRBD1 or TRBD2 (7 bases each). This CDR3 region has 14 residues. V gave up 3 bases and J gave up 4 bases, with 14 bases separating them. Per the germline V gene, CDR1 is SGHDT and CDR2 is YYEEEE. CDR3 DNA: TGTGCCAGCAGCTCTCGACAGGGAGGGTACGAGCAGTACTTC. Its translation is CASSSRQGGYEQYF.

The chain has TRBV7-3 and TRBJ2-3; D gene ambiguous. This CDR3 comprises 13 residues. Germline lookup yields CDR1 SGHTA and CDR2 FQGTGA. V was trimmed by 4 bases and J by 7 bases, leaving 12 bases between them. The CDR3 region is CASSSSKGNTQYF. The CDR3 DNA sequence: TGTGCCAGCAGCTCATCGAAAGGAAATACGCAGTATTTT.